The clone carrying this TCR beta chain was counted a single time. The antigen is undetermined. This sample was included in a study of OX40 agonist ivuxolimab in advanced cancers. The V gene lost 5 bases and the J gene lost 4 bases, with 11 bases spanning the gap. Germline V gene data show CDR1 as SGHTA and CDR2 as FQGTGA. The CDR3 spans 13 residues. Clones were read by immunoSEQ multiplex PCR, and TCRdb kept only the in-frame ones, dropping some. The data hold about 86,000 clones, with roughly 87% observed a single time. Study results and caveats: CD8+ T cells (on average) carried more expanded clones than CD4+ T cells. Not determined was the antigen specificity of the expanded peripheral T cells.

Peripheral blood came from all dose cohorts at three timepoints. Material: CD4+ or CD8+ T cells sorted from blood, obtained in a trial of the OX40 agonist ivuxolimab. The chain links TRBV7-3 to TRBJ1-1; D not resolved. This clonotype was sampled from an adult with an advanced solid tumor such as melanoma, head and neck, liver or kidney cancer. CDR3 residues: CASSQTRFTEAFF. The CDR3 coding sequence is TGTGCCAGCAGCCAAACGAGGTTCACTGAAGCTTTCTTT.